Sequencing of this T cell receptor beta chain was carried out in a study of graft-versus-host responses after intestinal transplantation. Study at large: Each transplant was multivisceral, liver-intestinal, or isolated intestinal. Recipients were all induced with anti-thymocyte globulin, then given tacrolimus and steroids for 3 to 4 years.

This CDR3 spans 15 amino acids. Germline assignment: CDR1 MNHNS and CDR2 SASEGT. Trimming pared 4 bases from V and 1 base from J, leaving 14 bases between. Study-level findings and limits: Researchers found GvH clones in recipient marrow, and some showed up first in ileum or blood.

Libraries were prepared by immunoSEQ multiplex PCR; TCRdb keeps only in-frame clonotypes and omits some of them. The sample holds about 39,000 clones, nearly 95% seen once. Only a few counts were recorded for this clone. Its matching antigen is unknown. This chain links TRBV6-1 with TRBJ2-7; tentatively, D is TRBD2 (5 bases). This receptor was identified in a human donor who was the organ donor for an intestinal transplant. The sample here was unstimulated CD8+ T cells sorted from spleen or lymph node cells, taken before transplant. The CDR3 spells CASSAGLGGSYEQYF. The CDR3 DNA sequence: TGTGCCAGCAGTGCCGGGCTAGGCGGGTCCTACGAGCAGTACTTC.